This is a list of T cell receptor beta chains from one sample in a study of T cells in Graves' hyperthyroidism and ophthalmopathy. Via MiXCR, TCRdb re-called the multiplex PCR reads, giving one row per CDR3 protein. This sample has 600,000 to 650,000 distinct CDR3 sequences, with about a sixth found just once. The specimen sequenced was blood. The receptors originated from a woman aged 25 to 39 with Graves' hyperthyroidism. Each CDR3 is given with its conserved first and last residue. D genes are given only for firm matches. Clone size appears in some rows only: once, few, many, or a class for an expanded clone.

V gene: TRBV7-2; clone size: many; J gene: TRBJ1-1; D gene: -; CDR3 protein: CASSYRGASEAFF; CDR3 DNA: TGTGCCAGCAGCTACCGGGGGGCCAGCGAAGCTTTCTTT
V gene: TRBV15; clone size: -; J gene: TRBJ2-1; D gene: -; CDR3 protein: CATSRTAYYNEQFF; CDR3 DNA: TGTGCCACGAGTAGGACAGCTTATTACAATGAGCAGTTCTTC
V gene: TRBV20-1; clone size: -; J gene: TRBJ1-1; D gene: TRBD1; CDR3 protein: CSARRDRGNTEAFF; CDR3 DNA: TGCAGTGCTAGGAGAGACAGGGGGAACACTGAAGCTTTCTTT
V gene: TRBV6-1; clone size: -; J gene: TRBJ2-7; D gene: -; CDR3 protein: CATGLAYEQYF; CDR3 DNA: TGTGCCACGGGACTTGCCTACGAGCAGTACTTC
V gene: TRBV7-9; clone size: few; J gene: TRBJ1-6; D gene: TRBD1; CDR3 protein: CASSLGLGTGSSPLHF; CDR3 DNA: TGTGCCAGCAGCTTAGGGTTGGGGACAGGGTCATCACCCCTCCACTTT
V gene: TRBV14; clone size: -; J gene: TRBJ2-3; D gene: TRBD1; CDR3 protein: CASSQAPTGWDTQYF; CDR3 DNA: TGTGCCAGCAGCCAAGCCCCGACAGGGTGGGATACGCAGTATTTT
V gene: TRBV12-3/TRBV12-4; clone size: many; J gene: TRBJ2-1; D gene: TRBD2; CDR3 protein: CASSLLAGGYNEQFF; CDR3 DNA: TGTGCCAGCAGTCTCCTAGCGGGAGGCTACAATGAGCAGTTCTTC
V gene: TRBV12-3/TRBV12-4; clone size: -; J gene: TRBJ1-2; D gene: -; CDR3 protein: CASSLMAGVNCGYTF; CDR3 DNA: TGTGCCAGCAGTTTAATGGCAGGGGTTAACTGTGGCTACACCTTC
V gene: TRBV12-3/TRBV12-4; clone size: -; J gene: TRBJ2-1; D gene: TRBD2; CDR3 protein: CASSIHRASGSGNEQFF; CDR3 DNA: TGTGCCAGCAGTATACACAGGGCTAGCGGGAGCGGCAATGAGCAGTTCTTC
V gene: TRBV30; clone size: -; J gene: TRBJ1-6; D gene: -; CDR3 protein: CAWSDPLEGNSPLHF; CDR3 DNA: TGTGCCTGGAGTGATCCCCTTGAGGGTAATTCACCCCTCCACTTT
V gene: TRBV20-1; clone size: many; J gene: TRBJ2-1; D gene: TRBD2; CDR3 protein: CSALAGGPDNEQFF; CDR3 DNA: TGCAGTGCCCTAGCGGGAGGGCCGGACAATGAGCAGTTCTTC
V gene: TRBV28; clone size: many; J gene: TRBJ2-7; D gene: TRBD2; CDR3 protein: CASTPGGPNEQYF; CDR3 DNA: TGTGCCAGCACCCCGGGAGGGCCGAACGAGCAGTACTTC
V gene: TRBV28; clone size: many; J gene: TRBJ2-7; D gene: TRBD1; CDR3 protein: CASSLPRDSAVEQYF; CDR3 DNA: TGTGCCAGCAGTTTACCCCGGGACAGCGCGGTCGAGCAGTACTTC
V gene: TRBV2; clone size: many; J gene: TRBJ1-1; D gene: -; CDR3 protein: CASSDSTAFF; CDR3 DNA: TGTGCCAGCAGTGACTCTACGGCTTTCTTT
V gene: TRBV7-3; clone size: many; J gene: TRBJ2-1; D gene: TRBD2; CDR3 protein: CASSLPGGSGFSSYNEQFF; CDR3 DNA: TGTGCCAGCAGCCTCCCGGGGGGTAGCGGGTTCAGCTCCTACAATGAGCAGTTCTTC
V gene: TRBV12-3/TRBV12-4; clone size: few; J gene: TRBJ1-4; D gene: TRBD1; CDR3 protein: CASSHGTGLNEKLFF; CDR3 DNA: TGTGCCAGCAGCCATGGGACAGGTCTTAATGAAAAACTGTTTTTT
V gene: TRBV29-1; clone size: many; J gene: TRBJ1-2; D gene: -; CDR3 protein: CIEGPPDYGYTF; CDR3 DNA: TGCATAGAAGGCCCACCAGACTATGGCTACACCTTC
V gene: TRBV3-1; clone size: few; J gene: TRBJ2-7; D gene: -; CDR3 protein: CASSQVNGSHYEQYF; CDR3 DNA: TGTGCCAGCAGCCAAGTAAACGGGAGTCACTACGAGCAGTACTTC
V gene: TRBV12-3/TRBV12-4; clone size: -; J gene: TRBJ1-2; D gene: -; CDR3 protein: CASSPGPPHNYGYTF; CDR3 DNA: TGTGCCAGCAGCCCCGGGCCCCCCCACAACTATGGCTACACCTTC
V gene: TRBV7-9; clone size: few; J gene: TRBJ1-2; D gene: -; CDR3 protein: CASSNLLQGSNYGYTF; CDR3 DNA: TGTGCCAGCAGCAACCTCTTACAGGGAAGCAACTATGGCTACACCTTC
V gene: TRBV30; clone size: many; J gene: TRBJ2-1; D gene: -; CDR3 protein: CAWSVHSFSYNEQFF; CDR3 DNA: TGTGCCTGGAGTGTACATAGCTTCTCCTACAATGAGCAGTTCTTC
V gene: TRBV12-3/TRBV12-4; clone size: many; J gene: TRBJ1-5; D gene: TRBD1; CDR3 protein: CASRGTGSNQPQHF; CDR3 DNA: TGTGCCAGCAGGGGGACAGGGAGCAATCAGCCCCAGCATTTT
V gene: TRBV5-1; clone size: -; J gene: TRBJ1-2; D gene: -; CDR3 protein: CASTVGGRPLNYGYTF; CDR3 DNA: TGCGCCAGCACGGTTGGGGGCAGACCTCTTAACTATGGCTACACCTTC
V gene: TRBV28; clone size: many; J gene: TRBJ2-3; D gene: -; CDR3 protein: CASKAPGPLVDTQYF; CDR3 DNA: TGTGCCAGTAAGGCCCCGGGACCTCTGGTTGATACGCAGTATTTT
V gene: TRBV27; clone size: -; J gene: TRBJ1-4; D gene: -; CDR3 protein: CASSLLGGAGNEKLFF; CDR3 DNA: TGTGCCAGCAGTTTATTGGGGGGCGCGGGGAATGAAAAACTGTTTTTT
V gene: TRBV11-2; clone size: many; J gene: TRBJ1-2; D gene: -; CDR3 protein: CASSLGNGGANYGYTF; CDR3 DNA: TGTGCCAGCAGCTTGGGCAACGGGGGCGCGAACTATGGCTACACCTTC
V gene: TRBV7-8; clone size: -; J gene: TRBJ2-5; D gene: -; CDR3 protein: CASSVGEPGETQYF; CDR3 DNA: TGTGCCAGCAGCGTCGGTGAACCGGGAGAGACCCAGTACTTC
V gene: TRBV9; clone size: few; J gene: TRBJ2-1; D gene: TRBD2; CDR3 protein: CASSVPIAGAHEQFF; CDR3 DNA: TGTGCCAGCAGCGTCCCTATAGCGGGAGCCCATGAGCAGTTCTTC
V gene: TRBV20-1; clone size: many; J gene: TRBJ2-1; D gene: -; CDR3 protein: CSAEAWVHEQFF; CDR3 DNA: TGCAGTGCCGAAGCCTGGGTACATGAGCAGTTCTTC
V gene: TRBV7-2; clone size: -; J gene: TRBJ1-2; D gene: -; CDR3 protein: CASSPIPDYGYTF; CDR3 DNA: TGTGCCAGCAGCCCGATCCCGGACTATGGCTACACCTTC
V gene: TRBV13; clone size: -; J gene: TRBJ2-7; D gene: TRBD2; CDR3 protein: CASSLSLAGGPQQYF; CDR3 DNA: TGTGCCAGCAGCTTAAGCTTAGCGGGAGGGCCCCAGCAGTACTTC